This T cell receptor (beta chain) was captured in a study of response to subunit inactivated influenza vaccine. The study, taken as a whole, reports: Every seasonal influenza vaccination brings in few new T cells, the authors suggested.

Via MiXCR, TCRdb re-called the RT-PCR reads, giving one row per CDR3 protein. Found here are about 180,000 distinct CDR3 sequences, about 9% of them singletons; the top ten hold approximately 10%. This clonotype has just a few counts. Antigen specificity is unknown. V shed 2 bases and J 4 bases; nucleotides not matched to a gene: 9. The CDR3 has 16 residues. Per the germline V gene, CDR1 is MNHEY and CDR2 is SVGEGT. The sequence was collected from a man aged 50 or older who received an inactivated influenza vaccine. This sequence joins TRBV6-2 or TRBV6-3 and TRBJ2-3; 7 bases line up with TRBD2. This sample comprised non-naive T cells sorted from PBMCs, obtained on the day of vaccination. For the CDR3, the DNA is TGTGCCAGCAGTTACAGAGCGGGGAGGGTCGCAGATACGCAGTATTTT. It codes for CASSYRAGRVADTQYF.